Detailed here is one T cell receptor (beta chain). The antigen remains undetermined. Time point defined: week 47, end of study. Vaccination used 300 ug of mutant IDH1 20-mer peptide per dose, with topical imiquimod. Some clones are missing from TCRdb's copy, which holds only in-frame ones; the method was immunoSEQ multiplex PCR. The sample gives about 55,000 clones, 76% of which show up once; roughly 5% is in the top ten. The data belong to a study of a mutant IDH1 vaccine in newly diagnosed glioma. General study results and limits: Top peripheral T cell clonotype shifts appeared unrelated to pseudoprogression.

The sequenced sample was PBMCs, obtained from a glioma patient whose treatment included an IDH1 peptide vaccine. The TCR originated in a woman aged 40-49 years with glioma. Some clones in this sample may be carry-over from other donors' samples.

The CDR3 bases are TGCGCCAGCAGCCCACGGGACCTAGGGTCCTACGAGCAGTACTTC. This sequence encodes CASSPRDLGSYEQYF. V is TRBV10-2 and J is TRBJ2-7; D tentatively fits TRBD1 or TRBD2 (5 bases each). Germline CDR1 and CDR2: WSHSY and SAAADI. V gave up 6 bases and J gave up 1 base, with 16 bases separating them. This CDR3 contains 15 residues.